This is a list of T cell receptor beta chains from one sample in a study of blood T cell repertoires in COVID-19. Produced via immunoSEQ multiplex PCR; TCRdb's table is partial and in-frame only. Among approximately 22,000 clones listed, approximately 91% were seen once. Sequencing was carried out using peripheral blood. The receptors originated from a man between 65 and 85 years old with active COVID-19. Each CDR3 is given with its conserved first and last residue. Fields, in order: D gene, clone size, J gene, V gene, CDR3 protein, CDR3 DNA. A D gene is named only where the DNA matches it firmly. Clone size is given for some rows only: seen once, a few or many times, or a class if the clone is expanded.

>-|-|TRBJ2-1|TRBV7-2
CASSRSPWEQFF
TGTGCCAGCAGCCGCAGTCCATGGGAGCAGTTCTTC
>-|-|TRBJ2-1|TRBV25-1
CASSDPGTKGNEQFF
TGTGCCAGCAGTGATCCCGGGACAAAAGGCAATGAGCAGTTCTTC
>-|-|TRBJ1-1|TRBV7-8
CASSPDWDTEAFF
TGTGCCAGCAGCCCGGACTGGGACACTGAAGCTTTCTTT
>-|-|TRBJ1-3|TRBV7-9
CASSLESGLARNTIYF
TGTGCCAGCAGCTTAGAGTCGGGACTGGCGCGAAACACCATATATTTT
>-|once|TRBJ1-4|TRBV5-5
CASSLRPGVNEKLFF
TGTGCCAGCAGCCTCCGACCGGGAGTCAATGAAAAACTGTTTTTT
>-|once|TRBJ2-1|TRBV5-4
CASSLGAGNNEQFF
TGTGCCAGCAGCTTGGGGGCAGGAAACAATGAGCAGTTCTTC
>-|-|TRBJ1-1|TRBV7-9
CASSINLAGGGRNTEAFF
TGTGCCAGCAGCATCAACTTGGCGGGGGGAGGTAGGAACACTGAAGCTTTCTTT
>-|-|TRBJ2-1|TRBV7-2
CASSLSGADNEQFF
TGTGCCAGCAGTCTATCGGGTGCCGACAATGAGCAGTTCTTC
>TRBD1|-|TRBJ2-1|TRBV7-2
CASSLRARGLRDEQFF
TGTGCCAGCAGCTTAAGGGCCAGGGGGCTTAGAGATGAGCAGTTCTTC
>TRBD1|-|TRBJ1-4|TRBV5-1
CASSTQQGEGEKLFF
TGCGCCAGCAGCACCCAACAGGGGGAAGGTGAAAAACTGTTTTTT